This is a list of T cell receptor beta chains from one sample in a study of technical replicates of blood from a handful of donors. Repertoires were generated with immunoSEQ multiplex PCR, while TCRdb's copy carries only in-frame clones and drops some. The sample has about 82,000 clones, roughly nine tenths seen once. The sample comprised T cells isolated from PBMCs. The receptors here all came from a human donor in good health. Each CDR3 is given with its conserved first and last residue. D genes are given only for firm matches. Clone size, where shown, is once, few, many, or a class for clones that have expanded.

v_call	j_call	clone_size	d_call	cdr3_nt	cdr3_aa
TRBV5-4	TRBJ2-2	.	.	TGTGCCAGCAGCTTGCGTCAGACGAACACCGGGGAGCTGTTTTTT	CASSLRQTNTGELFF
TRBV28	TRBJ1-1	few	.	TGTGCCAGCAGTGTACAGGGTCCTGAAGCTTTCTTT	CASSVQGPEAFF
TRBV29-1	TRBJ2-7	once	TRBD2	TGCAGCGTTGAAACGGCTAGCGGGAGTAAAAGGGCCTACGAGCAGTACTTC	CSVETASGSKRAYEQYF
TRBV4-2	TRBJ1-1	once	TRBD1	TGTGCCAGCAGCCAAAGGGACAGGGGGCCCGATACTGAAGCTTTCTTT	CASSQRDRGPDTEAFF
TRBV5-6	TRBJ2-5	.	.	TGTGCCAGCAGCCCAACACCGACAGTCCAAGAGACCCAGTACTTC	CASSPTPTVQETQYF
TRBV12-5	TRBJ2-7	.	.	TGTGCTAGTGGTTTGGTACTAGGTCAGCACTCGAACTACGAGCAGTACTTC	CASGLVLGQHSNYEQYF
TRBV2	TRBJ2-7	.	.	TGTGCCAGCAGTGAACAGGGGTTATCCGCCGACGAGCAGTACTTC	CASSEQGLSADEQYF
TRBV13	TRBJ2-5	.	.	TGTGCCAGCAGCATCTGGACACGAGAAGAGACCCAGTACTTC	CASSIWTREETQYF
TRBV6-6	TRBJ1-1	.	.	TGTGCCAGCAGCGGGATGAACACTGAAGCTTTCTTT	CASSGMNTEAFF
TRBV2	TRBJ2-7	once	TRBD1	TGTGCCAGCAACCCGGGACAGGGGGTCAACGAGCAGTACTTC	CASNPGQGVNEQYF
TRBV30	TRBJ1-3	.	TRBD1	TGTGCCTGGGAGACAGGGTCTGGAAACACCATATATTTT	CAWETGSGNTIYF
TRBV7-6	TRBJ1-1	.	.	TGTGCCAGCAGCCCGGGCACTGAAGCTTTCTTT	CASSPGTEAFF
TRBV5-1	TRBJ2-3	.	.	TGCGCCAGCTCCAGGATGAGAACAGATACGCAGTATTTT	CASSRMRTDTQYF
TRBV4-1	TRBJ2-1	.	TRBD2	TGCGCCAGCAGCCCGACTAGCGGGTACAATGAGCAGTTCTTC	CASSPTSGYNEQFF
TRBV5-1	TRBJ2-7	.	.	TGCGCCAGCAGCAGACAGGACCCCAGAGAGCAGTACTTC	CASSRQDPREQYF
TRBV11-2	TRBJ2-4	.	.	TGTGCCAGCAGCCCGAACCTACTCCTAGCCAAAAACATTCAGTACTTC	CASSPNLLLAKNIQYF